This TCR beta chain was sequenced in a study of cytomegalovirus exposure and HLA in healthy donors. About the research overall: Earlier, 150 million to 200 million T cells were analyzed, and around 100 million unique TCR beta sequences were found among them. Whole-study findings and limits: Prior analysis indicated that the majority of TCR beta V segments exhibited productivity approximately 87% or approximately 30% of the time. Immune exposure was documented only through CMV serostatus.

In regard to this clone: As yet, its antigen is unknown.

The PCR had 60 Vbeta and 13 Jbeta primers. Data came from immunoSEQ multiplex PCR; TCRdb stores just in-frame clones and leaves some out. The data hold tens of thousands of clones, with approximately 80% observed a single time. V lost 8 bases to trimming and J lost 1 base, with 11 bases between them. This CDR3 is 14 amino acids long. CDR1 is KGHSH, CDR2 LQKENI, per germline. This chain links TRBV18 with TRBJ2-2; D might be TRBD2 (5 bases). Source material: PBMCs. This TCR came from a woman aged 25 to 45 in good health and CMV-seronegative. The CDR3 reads CASQASKNTGELFF. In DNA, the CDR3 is TGTGCCAGCCAGGCTAGCAAGAACACCGGGGAGCTGTTTTTT.